This T cell receptor beta chain was sequenced in a study of T cells after posttransplantation cyclophosphamide. There are 15 residues in the CDR3. Per the germline V gene, CDR1 is MNHEY and CDR2 is SVGAGI. The germline V and J ends were trimmed by 4 bases and 2 bases, with 15 bases remaining between them. Study outcomes and limitations: Blood and skin or GI T cell repertoires showed limited TRB overlap.

The protocol was immunoSEQ multiplex PCR, while the TCRdb copy is restricted to in-frame clones and leaves out a portion. There are 10,000 or so clones in the sample; around 80% occur only once, and around 15% lies in the top ten. Treatment was busulfan-fludarabine conditioning, a marrow graft, and cyclophosphamide on days +3 and +4. A remark on this clone: Its antigen is not identified.

The receptor was derived from a female patient in her forties or fifties who received an allogeneic stem cell transplant from a related donor, was CMV-positive, and had no GVHD. The graft donor may have contributed some T cells. The chain carries TRBV6-5 and TRBJ2-7; tentatively, D is TRBD1 (6 bases). Here the sequenced sample was PBMCs, taken just over 1,900 days after a stem cell transplant with posttransplant cyclophosphamide. CDR3 nucleotides: TGTGCCAGCAGTTTCCCCCAAGGACAGACCTACGAGCAGTACTTC. Protein sequence: CASSFPQGQTYEQYF.